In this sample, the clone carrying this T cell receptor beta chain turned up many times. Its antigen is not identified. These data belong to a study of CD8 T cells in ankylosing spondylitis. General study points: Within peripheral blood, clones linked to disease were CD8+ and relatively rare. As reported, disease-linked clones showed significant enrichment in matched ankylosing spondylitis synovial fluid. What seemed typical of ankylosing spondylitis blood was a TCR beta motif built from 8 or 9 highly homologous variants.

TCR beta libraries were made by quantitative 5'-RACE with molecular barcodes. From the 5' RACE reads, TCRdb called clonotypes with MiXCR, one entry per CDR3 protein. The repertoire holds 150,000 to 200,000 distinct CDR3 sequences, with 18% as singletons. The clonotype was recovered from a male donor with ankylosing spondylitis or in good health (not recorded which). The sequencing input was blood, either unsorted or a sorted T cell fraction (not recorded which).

CDR3 DNA sequence: TGCGCCAGCAGCTTGGCCGTCGGGAGTAGGGGTGGGGAGACCCAGTACTTC. Residues: CASSLAVGSRGGETQYF. This sequence joins TRBV5-1 and TRBJ2-5; possible D gene TRBD2, 6 bases. Looked up from germline, CDR1 is SGHRS and CDR2 is YFSETQ. Trimming removed 0 bases from V and 5 bases from J, with 20 bases in between. CDR3 size: 17 residues. Supplemented by reference TRBV5-1 and TRBJ2-5, the full variable domain reads KAGVTQTPRYLIKTRGQQVTLSCSPISGHRSVSWYQQTPGQGLQFLFEYFSETQRNKGNFPGRFSGRQFSNSRSEMNVSTLELGDSALYLCASSLAVGSRGGETQYFGPGTRLLVL.